The 20 T cell receptor beta chains listed next were all sequenced from one sample in a study of early T cells in non-severe SARS-CoV-2 infection. TCRdb passed the 5' RACE reads through MiXCR, listing each CDR3 protein once. The repertoire includes roughly 58,000 distinct CDR3 sequences, under 7.5% of them detected once, and just under 4% sits in the top ten. Material for sequencing was whole blood. The receptors derive from an adult who was a healthcare worker with PCR-confirmed SARS-CoV-2 infection or an uninfected control (not recorded which).

The chain carries TRBV6-2 or TRBV6-3 and TRBJ1-1; D uncertain. Deletions cut 0 bases from V and 3 bases from J, with 11 bases between. The CDR3 is made up of 15 amino acids. Germline loops: CDR1 MNHEY, CDR2 SVGEGT. The CDR3 sequence is CASSYSSRLDTEAFF. In DNA, the CDR3 is TGTGCCAGCAGTTACTCCTCCCGTTTGGACACTGAAGCTTTCTTT.

In this sample, this clonotype turned up many times. This chain links TRBV19 with TRBJ2-1; D is possibly TRBD2 (6 bases). The CDR3 length is 14 residues. Germline CDR1 reads LNHDA; CDR2 reads SQIVND (reference sequence). Trimming cost V 3 bases and J 7 bases, with 13 bases left between them. The CDR3 DNA follows: TGTGCCAGTAGTATCGCGGGGCCGGAGAATGAGCAGTTCTTC. Its protein product is CASSIAGPENEQFF.

This clonotype was seen only a few times. V usage is TRBV11-2 and J usage is TRBJ2-2; TRBD2 might be the D (6 bases). Germline CDR1 and CDR2: SGHAT and FQNNGV. This CDR3 contains 15 residues. V was trimmed by 4 bases and J by 3 bases, leaving 12 bases between them. The CDR3 reads CASSSEGLHTGELFF. CDR3 DNA: TGTGCCAGCAGCTCCGAGGGACTTCACACCGGGGAGCTGTTTTTT.

There are many counts of this clonotype. V gene TRBV18 combines with J gene TRBJ2-5; D possibly corresponds to TRBD2 (6 bases). Germline-derived CDR1 and CDR2 are KGHSH and LQKENI. The CDR3 is 14 amino acids. The CDR3 sequence: CASTPRGGKETQYF. The CDR3 nucleotides are TGTGCTAGCACCCCGCGGGGAGGTAAAGAGACCCAGTACTTC.

V and J are TRBV7-2 and TRBJ1-2, with D perhaps TRBD1 (5 bases). Trimming took 3 bases from V and 2 from J, leaving 13 bases between them. In germline, CDR1 is SGHTA, CDR2 FQGNSA. There are 15 residues in the CDR3. The CDR3 sequence is CASSLSGTLNYGYTF. In DNA form, the CDR3 reads TGTGCCAGCAGCTTGTCCGGGACTCTCAACTATGGCTACACCTTC.

This clonotype was observed at least ten times. The chain carries TRBV7-2 and TRBJ1-6, with D uncertain. Germline CDR1 and CDR2: SGHTA and FQGNSA. V lost 5 bases and J 5 bases, leaving 13 bases between the germline ends. The CDR3 spans 15 residues. In DNA form, the CDR3 reads TGTGCCAGCAGCACCCAGGTGTCCAATAATTCACCCCTCCACTTT. Translating gives CASSTQVSNNSPLHF.

The CDR3 here is CSARDARLAAIKTYEQYF. The CDR3 nucleotides read TGCAGTGCTAGGGATGCGAGACTAGCCGCTATAAAAACCTACGAGCAGTACTTC. The rearrangement links TRBV20-1 to TRBJ2-7, with 7 nucleotides matching TRBD2. This CDR3 comprises 18 residues. CDR1 and CDR2 from the germline V gene are DFQATT and SNEGSKA (reference sequence). Losses at the gene ends were 3 bases for V and 2 bases for J; bases not matched to a gene: 19.

There are many counts of this clonotype. The V call is TRBV6-5, the J call TRBJ2-5; 12 positions match TRBD2. The junction had 9 bases not matched to a gene; V was cut back by 6 bases and J by 7 bases. The CDR3 sequence is 15 residues long. Germline V CDR1 and CDR2: MNHEY, SVGAGI. CDR3 coding DNA: TGTGCCAGCAGCCGCGGACTAGCGGGGACAGGGACCCAGTACTTC. Its translation is CASSRGLAGTGTQYF.

The rearrangement uses TRBV18 and TRBJ2-7; possibly TRBD1 for D (6 bases). Looked up from germline, CDR1 is KGHSH and CDR2 is LQKENI. V dropped 2 bases and J dropped 0 bases, with 17 bases sitting between them. This CDR3 region has 17 residues. This chain's CDR3 is CASSPLGTFTSSYEQYF. CDR3 nucleotide sequence: TGTGCCAGCTCACCATTAGGGACATTTACAAGCTCCTACGAGCAGTACTTC.

This clonotype was observed at least ten times. V is TRBV12-3 or TRBV12-4 and J is TRBJ1-6; TRBD1 matches 8 bases. The CDR3 length is 18 residues. V shed 5 bases and J 0 bases; nucleotides not matched to a gene: 9. The CDR3: CASSRTGLQSSYNSPLHF. The CDR3, as DNA: TGTGCCAGCAGTCGGACAGGGTTACAGAGCTCCTATAATTCACCCCTCCACTTT.

The chain combines TRBV5-4 with TRBJ2-7; 8 bases line up with TRBD2. The V gene end was trimmed by 3 bases and the J gene end by 0 bases; junction bases not matched to a gene: 11. The CDR3 sequence is 17 residues long. Germline V CDR1 and CDR2: SGHNT, YYREEE (reference sequence). The CDR3 DNA reads as TGTGCCAGCAGCTCCTGGGGGCTAGCGGGCCTCTCCTACGAGCAGTACTTC. Protein: CASSSWGLAGLSYEQYF.

Here the CDR3 reads CASSSRWTVSTDTQYF. CDR3 DNA: TGTGCCAGCAGTTCTAGGTGGACAGTTAGCACAGATACGCAGTATTTT. The chain links TRBV28 to TRBJ2-3, with TRBD1 as a possible D gene (6 bases). The germline V and J ends were trimmed by 4 bases and 0 bases, with 14 bases remaining between them. The length of the CDR3 is 16 residues. The germline V gene has CDR1 MDHEN and CDR2 SYDVKM.

This clonotype was detected only a few times. The gene calls are TRBV25-1 and TRBJ2-1, with TRBD2 matching over 7 bases. The CDR3 spans 16 residues. Germline V gene sequence: CDR1 MGHDK, CDR2 SYGVNS. Trimming removed 0 bases from V and 7 bases from J; junction bases left unmatched: 9. The CDR3 DNA reads TGTGCCAGCAGTGAATACGACATCAGACTAGCAAATGAGCAGTTCTTC. Residues: CASSEYDIRLANEQFF.

This clonotype was recorded many times. The J gene is TRBJ2-5, the V gene TRBV12-3 or TRBV12-4; D uncertain. V was pared by 5 bases and J by 5 bases, with 12 bases between. The CDR3 covers 13 residues. CDR3 sequence (DNA): TGTGCCAGCAGTCCCGGAAGTCAGGAGACCCAGTACTTC. Encoded protein: CASSPGSQETQYF.

The chain is built from TRBV18 and TRBJ2-1, with 7 bases lining up with TRBD2. Losses at the gene ends were 6 bases for V and 10 bases for J; bases not matched to a gene: 18. The V gene's germline CDR1 is KGHSH and CDR2 LQKENI. CDR3 length: 16 residues. CDR3 bases: TGTGCCAGCTCCACCCGCCGGGCTAGCGGAGGGCTGGAGCAGTTCTTC. Residues: CASSTRRASGGLEQFF.

This clonotype was picked up many times. The chain carries TRBV5-1 and TRBJ2-7; 8 bases are a match to TRBD2. Germline V lookup: CDR1 SGHRS, CDR2 YFSETQ. J lost 6 bases, V lost 6 bases, and 2 bases had no gene match. The CDR3 totals 11 residues. CDR3 nucleotides: TGCGCCAGCAATGCGGGGGGCGAGCAGTACTTC. Its protein product is CASNAGGEQYF.

This sequence joins TRBV6-4 and TRBJ2-2; tentatively, D is TRBD1 (6 bases). The CDR3 extends over 14 amino acids. The germline V and J ends were trimmed by 6 bases and 3 bases, with 11 bases remaining between them. Germline V gives CDR1 MRHNA, CDR2 SNTAGT. CDR3 in DNA: TGTGCCAGCAGCCTCGAGGGGGACACCGGGGAGCTGTTTTTT. It is translated as CASSLEGDTGELFF.

The rearrangement joins TRBV6-6 to TRBJ1-6; 8 nucleotides match TRBD1. V shed 6 bases, J shed 0 bases, and the junction held 7 bases outside the gene matches. Looked up from germline, CDR1 is MNHNY and CDR2 is SVGAGI (reference sequence). CDR3 length: 17 amino acids. Here the CDR3 reads CASRRGTGSSYNSPLHF. The CDR3 region has the DNA TGTGCCAGCAGAAGAGGGACAGGCAGCTCCTATAATTCACCCCTCCACTTT.

This clonotype appeared many times. V and J are TRBV19 and TRBJ2-3, with D maybe TRBD1 (5 bases). CDR1 and CDR2 (germline): LNHDA, SQIVND (reference sequence). This CDR3 has 15 amino acids. Trimming stripped 4 bases from V and 2 bases from J, with 13 bases between. The DNA of the CDR3 is TGTGCCAGTAGTAGCGAGGACACCTACACAGATACGCAGTATTTT. Its translation: CASSSEDTYTDTQYF.

This clonotype was detected ten times or more. The chain employs TRBV7-8 and TRBJ2-1; D is uncertain. Germline V gene sequence: CDR1 SGHVS, CDR2 FQNEAQ. CDR3 length equals 13 residues. V shed 0 bases and J shed 5 bases, with 5 bases lying between them. CDR3 DNA sequence: TGTGCCAGCAGCTTAGCGGCCCACAATGAGCAGTTCTTC. Translation gives CASSLAAHNEQFF.